This section outlines one TCR beta chain sequence together with its context. These data come from a study of blood T cell repertoires in COVID-19. Overall study context: Sites in the United States, Italy and Spain provided acute and convalescent COVID-19 samples.

Clones were sequenced by immunoSEQ multiplex PCR, and TCRdb holds only the in-frame ones, with some missing. The sample has 200,000 to 250,000 clones, about nine tenths seen once. The ends lost 1 base at V and 9 bases at J; junction bases unmatched: 6. Germline V gene data show CDR1 as MRHNA and CDR2 as SNTAGT. This CDR3 is built from 16 residues. The gene calls are TRBV6-4 and TRBJ2-1, with TRBD2 identical over 13 bases. Sequenced: PBMCs or T cells enriched from blood (not recorded which). The clonotype was recovered from a woman aged 50 to 60 in a cohort exposed to, infected with or recovered from COVID-19 (not recorded which). The CDR3 coding sequence is TGTGCCAGCAGTGACTTTACTAGCGGGGGGGCGAGTGAGCAGTTCTTC. It yields the protein CASSDFTSGGASEQFF.